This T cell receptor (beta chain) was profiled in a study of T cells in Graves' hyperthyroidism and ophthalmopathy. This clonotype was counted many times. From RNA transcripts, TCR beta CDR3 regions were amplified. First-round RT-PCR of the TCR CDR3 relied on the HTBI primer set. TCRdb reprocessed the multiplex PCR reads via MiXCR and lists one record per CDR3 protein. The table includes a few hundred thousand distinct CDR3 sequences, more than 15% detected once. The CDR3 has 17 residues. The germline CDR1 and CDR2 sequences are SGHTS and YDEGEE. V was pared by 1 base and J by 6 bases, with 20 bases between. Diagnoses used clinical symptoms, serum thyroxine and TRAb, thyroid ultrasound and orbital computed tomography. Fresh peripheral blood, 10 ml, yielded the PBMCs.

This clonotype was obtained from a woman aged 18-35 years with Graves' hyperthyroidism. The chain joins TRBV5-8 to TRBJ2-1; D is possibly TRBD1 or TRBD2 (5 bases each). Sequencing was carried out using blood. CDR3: CASSLTGRLASSNEQFF. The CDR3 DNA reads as TGTGCCAGCAGCTTGACGGGGCGGCTAGCCTCGTCCAATGAGCAGTTCTTC.